The clone carrying this TCR beta chain was detected only a few times. It was through 5'RACE template switching that TCR cDNA was made, with a universal primer site and UMIs added. TCRdb independently ran MiXCR on the 5' RACE reads; one entry per CDR3 protein. The profile shows roughly 100,000 distinct CDR3 sequences, 8% to 10% of them singletons. The data were taken from a study of T cells after yellow fever vaccination. Study-wide findings and caveats: Post-booster repertoires again held most primary-vaccination clones (about 96% CD4, about 90% CD8).

The receptor's source is a man aged 18 to 29 who received the YFV17D yellow fever vaccine. The sample was CD8+ T cells not binding an NS4B(214-222) dextramer, sorted from PBMCs, taken approximately 15 days after the first yellow fever vaccination.

CDR3 sequence reads: CASSLLQGSSAFF. As DNA, the CDR3 is TGTGCCAGCAGCCTGTTACAGGGTAGTTCGGCTTTCTTT. V gene TRBV13 combines with J gene TRBJ1-1; a weak D match, TRBD1 (6 bases). CDR3 length equals 13 residues. Deletions cut 5 bases from V and 11 bases from J, with 18 bases between. Germline lookup yields CDR1 PRHDT and CDR2 FYEKMQ (reference sequence).